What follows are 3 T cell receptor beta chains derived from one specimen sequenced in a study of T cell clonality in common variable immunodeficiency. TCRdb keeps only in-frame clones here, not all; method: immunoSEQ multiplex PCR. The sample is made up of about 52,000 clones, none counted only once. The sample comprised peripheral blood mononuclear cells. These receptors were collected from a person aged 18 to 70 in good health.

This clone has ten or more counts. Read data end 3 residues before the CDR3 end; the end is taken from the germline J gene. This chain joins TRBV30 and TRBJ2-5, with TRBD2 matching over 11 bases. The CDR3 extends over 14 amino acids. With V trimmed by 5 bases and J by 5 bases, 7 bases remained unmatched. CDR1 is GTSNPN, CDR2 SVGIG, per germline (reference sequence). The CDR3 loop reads CAWVAGGLTETQYF. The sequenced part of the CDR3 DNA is TGTGCCTGGGTAGCGGGGGGGCTTACGGAGACC. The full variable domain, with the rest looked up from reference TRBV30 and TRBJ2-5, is SQTIHQWPATLVQPVGSPLSLECTVEGTSNPNLYWYRQAAGRGLQLLFYSVGIGQISSEVPQNLSASRPQDRQFILSSKKLLLSDSGFYLCAWVAGGLTETQYFGPGTRLLVL.

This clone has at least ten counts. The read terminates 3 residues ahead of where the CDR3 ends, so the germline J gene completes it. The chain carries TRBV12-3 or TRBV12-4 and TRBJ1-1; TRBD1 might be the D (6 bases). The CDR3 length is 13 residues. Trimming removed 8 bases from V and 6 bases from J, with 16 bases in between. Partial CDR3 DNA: TGTGCCAGCGGACCACAGGGAATGGCTGAA. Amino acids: CASGPQGMAE. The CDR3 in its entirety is CASGPQGMAEAFF.

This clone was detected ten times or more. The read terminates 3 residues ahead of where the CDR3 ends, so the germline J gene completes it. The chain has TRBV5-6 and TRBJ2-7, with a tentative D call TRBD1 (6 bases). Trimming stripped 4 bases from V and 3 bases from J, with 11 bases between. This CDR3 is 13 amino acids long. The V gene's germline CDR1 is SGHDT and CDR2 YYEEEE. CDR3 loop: CASSPTGFYEQYF. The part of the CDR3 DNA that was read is TGTGCCAGCAGCCCGACAGGTTTCTACGAG.